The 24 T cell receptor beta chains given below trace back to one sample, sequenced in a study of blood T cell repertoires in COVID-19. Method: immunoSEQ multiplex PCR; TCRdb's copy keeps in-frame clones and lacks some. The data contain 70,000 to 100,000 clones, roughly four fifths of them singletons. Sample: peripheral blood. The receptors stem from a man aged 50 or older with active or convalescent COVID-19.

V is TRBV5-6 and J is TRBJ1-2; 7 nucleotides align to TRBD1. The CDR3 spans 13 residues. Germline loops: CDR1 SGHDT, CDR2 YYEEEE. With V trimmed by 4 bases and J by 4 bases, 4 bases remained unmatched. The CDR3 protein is CASSAGQAYGYTF. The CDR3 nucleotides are TGTGCCAGCAGCGCCGGACAGGCCTATGGCTACACCTTC.

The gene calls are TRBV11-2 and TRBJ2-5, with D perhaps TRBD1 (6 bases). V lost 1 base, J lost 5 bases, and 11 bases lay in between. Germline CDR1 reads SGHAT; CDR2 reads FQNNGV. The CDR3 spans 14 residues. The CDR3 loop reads CASSLGGGGETQYF. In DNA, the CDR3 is TGTGCCAGCAGCTTAGGTGGGGGCGGTGAGACCCAGTACTTC. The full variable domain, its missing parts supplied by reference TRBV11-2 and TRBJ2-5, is EAGVAQSPRYKIIEKRQSVAFWCNPISGHATLYWYQQILGQGPKLLIQFQNNGVVDDSQLPKDRFSAERLKGVDSTLKIQPAKLEDSAVYLCASSLGGGGETQYFGPGTRLLVL.

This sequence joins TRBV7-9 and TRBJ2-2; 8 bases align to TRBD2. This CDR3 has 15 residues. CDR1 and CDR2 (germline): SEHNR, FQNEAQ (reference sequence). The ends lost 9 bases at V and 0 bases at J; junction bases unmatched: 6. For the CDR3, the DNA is TGTGCCAGACCGGGGGGGCCCGCGAACACCGGGGAGCTGTTTTTT. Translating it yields CARPGGPANTGELFF.

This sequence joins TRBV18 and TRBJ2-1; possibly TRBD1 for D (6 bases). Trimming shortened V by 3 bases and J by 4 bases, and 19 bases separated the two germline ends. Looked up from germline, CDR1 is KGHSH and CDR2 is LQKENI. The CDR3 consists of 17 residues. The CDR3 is CASSPSNREVGYNEQFF. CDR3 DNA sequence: TGTGCCAGCTCACCTTCTAACAGGGAAGTAGGGTACAATGAGCAGTTCTTC.

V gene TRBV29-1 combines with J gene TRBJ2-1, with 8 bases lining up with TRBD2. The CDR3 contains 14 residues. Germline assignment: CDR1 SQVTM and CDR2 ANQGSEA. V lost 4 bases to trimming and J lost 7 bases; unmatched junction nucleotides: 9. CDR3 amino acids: CSVVSDSGGNEQFF. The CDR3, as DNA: TGCAGCGTTGTATCGGACAGCGGGGGAAATGAGCAGTTCTTC.

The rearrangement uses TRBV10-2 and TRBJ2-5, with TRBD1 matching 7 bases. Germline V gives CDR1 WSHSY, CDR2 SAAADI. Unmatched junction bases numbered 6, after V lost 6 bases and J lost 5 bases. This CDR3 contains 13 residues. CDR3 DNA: TGCGCCAGCAGCTTCGACAGGGATGAGACCCAGTACTTC. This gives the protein CASSFDRDETQYF.

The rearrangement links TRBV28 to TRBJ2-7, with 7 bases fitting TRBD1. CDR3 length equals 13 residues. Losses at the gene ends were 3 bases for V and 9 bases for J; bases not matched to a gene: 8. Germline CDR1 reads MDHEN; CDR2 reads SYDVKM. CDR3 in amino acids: CASSLGTDQGQYF. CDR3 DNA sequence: TGTGCCAGCAGTTTGGGGACAGATCAAGGGCAGTACTTC.

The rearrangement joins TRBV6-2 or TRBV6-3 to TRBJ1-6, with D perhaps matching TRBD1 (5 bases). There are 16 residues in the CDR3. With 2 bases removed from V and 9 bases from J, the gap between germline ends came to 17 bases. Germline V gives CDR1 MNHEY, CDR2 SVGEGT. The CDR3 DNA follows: TGTGCCAGCAGTTACGGGGGGGGGTTCGGAACTTCACCCCTCCACTTT. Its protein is CASSYGGGFGTSPLHF.

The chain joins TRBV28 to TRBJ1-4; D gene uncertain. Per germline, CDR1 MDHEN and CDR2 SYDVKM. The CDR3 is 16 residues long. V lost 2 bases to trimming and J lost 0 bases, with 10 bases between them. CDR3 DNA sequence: TGTGCCAGCAGTTTACCAGGTACACCAACTAATGAAAAACTGTTTTTT. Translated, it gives CASSLPGTPTNEKLFF.

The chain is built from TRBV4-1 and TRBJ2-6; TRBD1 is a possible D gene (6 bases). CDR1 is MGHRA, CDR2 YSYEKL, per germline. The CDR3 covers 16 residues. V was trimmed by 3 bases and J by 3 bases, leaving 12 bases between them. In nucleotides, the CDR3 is TGCGCCAGCAGCCAGACCGGGACACTTGGGGCCAACGTCCTGACTTTC. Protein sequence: CASSQTGTLGANVLTF.

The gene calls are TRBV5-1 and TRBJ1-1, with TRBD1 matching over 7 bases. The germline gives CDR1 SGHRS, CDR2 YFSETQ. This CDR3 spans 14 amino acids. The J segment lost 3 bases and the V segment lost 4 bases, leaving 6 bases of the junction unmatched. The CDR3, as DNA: TGCGCCAGCAGCCTCCGACAGGGCTACACTGAAGCTTTCTTT. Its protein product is CASSLRQGYTEAFF.

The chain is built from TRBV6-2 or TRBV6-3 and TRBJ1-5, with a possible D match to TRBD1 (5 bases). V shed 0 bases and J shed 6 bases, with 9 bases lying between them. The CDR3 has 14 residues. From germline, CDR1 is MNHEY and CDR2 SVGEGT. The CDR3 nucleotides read TGTGCCAGCAGTTACTCGCAGGGAGGTCAGCCCCAGCATTTT. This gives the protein CASSYSQGGQPQHF.

The CDR3 region is CASSKRTGGLLETQYF. The CDR3 DNA is TGTGCCAGCAGCAAAAGGACAGGGGGCCTTCTTGAGACCCAGTACTTC. The chain has TRBV11-3 and TRBJ2-5; 11 bases are a match to TRBD1. In germline, CDR1 is SGHNT, CDR2 YENEEA. The CDR3 has 16 residues. V was pared by 5 bases and J by 5 bases, with 10 bases of the junction left unmatched. The whole variable domain, remainder taken from reference TRBV11-3 and TRBJ2-5, is EAGVVQSPRYKIIEKKQPVAFWCNPISGHNTLYWYLQNLGQGPELLIRYENEEAVDDSQLPKDRFSAERLKGVDSTLKIQPAELGDSAVYLCASSKRTGGLLETQYFGPGTRLLVL.

The CDR3, as DNA: TGCGCCAGCAGCTTGGCGACAGGGAGTTCAGATACGCAGTATTTT. It translates to CASSLATGSSDTQYF. This chain uses TRBV5-1 with TRBJ2-3; TRBD1 agrees at 7 bases. There are 15 residues in the CDR3. The germline CDR1 and CDR2 sequences are SGHRS and YFSETQ. V was pared by 0 bases and J by 4 bases, with 5 bases of the junction left unmatched.

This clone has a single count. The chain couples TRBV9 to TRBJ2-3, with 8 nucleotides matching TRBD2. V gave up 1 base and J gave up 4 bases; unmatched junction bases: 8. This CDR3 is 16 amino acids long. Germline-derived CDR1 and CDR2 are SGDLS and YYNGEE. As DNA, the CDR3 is TGTGCCAGCAGCGTAACCGGGAGGGCGCCACCAGATACGCAGTATTTT. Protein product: CASSVTGRAPPDTQYF. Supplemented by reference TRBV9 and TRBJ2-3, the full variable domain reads DSGVTQTPKHLITATGQRVTLRCSPRSGDLSVYWYQQSLDQGLQFLIQYYNGEERAKGNILERFSAQQFPDLHSELNLSSLELGDSALYFCASSVTGRAPPDTQYFGPGTRLTVL.

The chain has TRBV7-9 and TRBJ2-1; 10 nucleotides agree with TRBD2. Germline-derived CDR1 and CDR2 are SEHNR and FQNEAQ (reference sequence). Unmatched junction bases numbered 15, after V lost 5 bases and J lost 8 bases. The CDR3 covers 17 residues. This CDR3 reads CASSQRGGRTLDYEQFF. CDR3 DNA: TGTGCCAGCAGCCAGCGGGGGGGCCGAACCCTAGACTATGAGCAGTTCTTC.

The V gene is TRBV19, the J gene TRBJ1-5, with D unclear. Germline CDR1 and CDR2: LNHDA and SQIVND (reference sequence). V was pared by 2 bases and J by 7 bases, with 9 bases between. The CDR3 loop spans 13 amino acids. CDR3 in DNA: TGTGCCAGTAGTATACAGGATCGACAGCCCCAGCATTTT. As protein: CASSIQDRQPQHF.

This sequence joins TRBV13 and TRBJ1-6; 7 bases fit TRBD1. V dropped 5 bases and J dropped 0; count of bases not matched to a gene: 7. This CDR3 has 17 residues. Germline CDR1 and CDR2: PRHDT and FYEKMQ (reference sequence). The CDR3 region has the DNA TGTGCCAGCAGCGGGCGACAGGGTGGCTCCTATAATTCACCCCTCCACTTT. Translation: CASSGRQGGSYNSPLHF.

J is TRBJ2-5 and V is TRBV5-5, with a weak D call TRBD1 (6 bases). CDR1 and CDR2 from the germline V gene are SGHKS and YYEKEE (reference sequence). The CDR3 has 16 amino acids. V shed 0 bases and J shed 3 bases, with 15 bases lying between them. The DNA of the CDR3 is TGTGCCAGCAGCTTGGCGTATGGGTCAGGGGAAGAGACCCAGTACTTC. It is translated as CASSLAYGSGEETQYF.

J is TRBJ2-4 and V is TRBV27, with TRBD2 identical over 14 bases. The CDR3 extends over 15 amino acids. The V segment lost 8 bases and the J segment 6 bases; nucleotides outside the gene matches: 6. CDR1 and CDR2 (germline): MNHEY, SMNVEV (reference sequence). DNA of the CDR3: TGTGCCAGCTTCGGACTAGCGGGGGGCAGAAACATTCAGTACTTC. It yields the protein CASFGLAGGRNIQYF.

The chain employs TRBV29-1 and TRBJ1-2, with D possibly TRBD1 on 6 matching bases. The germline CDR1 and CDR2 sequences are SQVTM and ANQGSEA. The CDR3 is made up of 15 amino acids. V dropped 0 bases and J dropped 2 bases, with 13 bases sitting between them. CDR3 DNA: TGCAGCGTTGAAGATCCCAGGGGCCGAAACTATGGCTACACCTTC. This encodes CSVEDPRGRNYGYTF.

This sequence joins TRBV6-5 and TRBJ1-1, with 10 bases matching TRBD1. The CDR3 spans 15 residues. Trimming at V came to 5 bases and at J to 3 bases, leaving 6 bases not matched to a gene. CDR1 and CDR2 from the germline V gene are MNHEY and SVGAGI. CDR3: CASSLTGGKDTEAFF. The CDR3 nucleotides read TGTGCCAGCAGTCTGACAGGGGGCAAGGACACTGAAGCTTTCTTT.

The CDR3 DNA is TGCGCCAGCAGCTCGCCGGGACTAGCGGGGGAGGGTGAGCAGTTCTTC. It translates to CASSSPGLAGEGEQFF. The chain joins TRBV5-1 to TRBJ2-1; TRBD2 agrees at 14 bases. Germline V gene lookup returns CDR1 SGHRS and CDR2 YFSETQ. This CDR3 region has 16 residues. The junction had 8 bases not matched to a gene; V was cut back by 3 bases and J by 9 bases.

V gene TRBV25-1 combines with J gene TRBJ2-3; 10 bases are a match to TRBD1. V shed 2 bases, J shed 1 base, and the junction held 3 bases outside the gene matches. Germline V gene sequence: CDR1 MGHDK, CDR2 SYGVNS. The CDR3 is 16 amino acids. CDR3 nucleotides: TGTGCCAGCAGTGAACTTGGGACAGGGGGCACAGATACGCAGTATTTT. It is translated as CASSELGTGGTDTQYF.